The 32 T cell receptor beta chains in this list originate from one sample, sequenced in a study of T cell repertoires in cytomegalovirus infection (dated by TCRdb to between 2019 and 2020). The instrument was an Illumina HiSeq 1500. The raw public data were reprocessed by TCRdb itself: fastp quality trimming at Q25, MiXCR clonotype calling, in-frame beta chains only. CDR3 protein duplicates are merged, each entry listing the most common genes and DNA. For this sample the table gives nearly 450,000 distinct CDR3 sequences, of which approximately 30% were detected only once. The ten largest account for roughly 13% of the sample. The sample consisted of PBMCs. All receptors come from a human donor in good health (CMV status not recorded). Some clones in this sample may be carry-over from other donors' samples.

This sequence joins TRBV11-3 and TRBJ2-1; 8 bases fit TRBD2. Germline CDR1 SGHNT, CDR2 YENEEA. CDR3 length: 19 amino acids. The V segment lost 2 bases and the J segment 1 base; nucleotides outside the gene matches: 13. CDR3 in amino acids: CASSLTGGILSGSYNEQFF. The DNA for the CDR3 is TGTGCCAGCAGCTTAACGGGGGGGATACTTTCTGGGTCCTACAATGAGCAGTTCTTC.

This chain links TRBV28 with TRBJ1-4; a weak D match, TRBD1 (6 bases). The CDR3 contains 13 residues. CDR1 and CDR2 from the germline V gene are MDHEN and SYDVKM. Trimming removed 8 bases from V and 4 bases from J, with 11 bases in between. The CDR3 loop is CASLDSVNEKLFF. The DNA of the CDR3 is TGTGCCAGCCTGGACAGCGTTAATGAAAAACTGTTTTTT.

Only a few counts were recorded for this clonotype. V is TRBV12-3 or TRBV12-4 and J is TRBJ2-3, with 9 nucleotides matching TRBD2. Losses at the gene ends were 9 bases for V and 5 bases for J; bases not matched to a gene: 6. This CDR3 has 13 residues. The CDR3 coding sequence is TGTGCCAGTAGCGGAGCGGGGGGAGATACGCAGTATTTT. It translates to CASSGAGGDTQYF.

The rearrangement joins TRBV18 to TRBJ1-1; the D gene is possibly TRBD1 (6 bases). The CDR3 is 13 amino acids. Germline V lookup: CDR1 KGHSH, CDR2 LQKENI. Trimming left V 5 bases short and J 4 bases short, with 11 bases between. CDR3 DNA: TGTGCCAGCTCAGGGCAGGGGACCACTGAAGCTTTCTTT. Protein sequence: CASSGQGTTEAFF.

V usage is TRBV7-8 and J usage is TRBJ1-1, with D possibly TRBD1 on 6 matching bases. V lost 3 bases and J lost 0, with 14 bases in between. Germline V gene data show CDR1 as SGHVS and CDR2 as FQNEAQ. The CDR3 totals 16 residues. This chain's CDR3 is CASSLVRTDMNTEAFF. CDR3 sequence (DNA): TGTGCCAGCAGCTTGGTTAGGACAGACATGAACACTGAAGCTTTCTTT.

This clonotype was found a few times. The chain couples TRBV2 to TRBJ1-2; D uncertain. Per the germline V gene, CDR1 is SNHLY and CDR2 is FYNNEI. The CDR3 consists of 11 residues. Trimming cost V 3 bases and J 7 bases, with 6 bases left between them. CDR3 amino acids: CASSETVGYTF. CDR3 nucleotides: TGTGCCAGCAGTGAGACGGTTGGCTACACCTTC.

This clonotype occurred once. The chain joins TRBV7-3 to TRBJ2-3; D gene uncertain. The V gene's germline CDR1 is SGHTA and CDR2 FQGTGA. The CDR3 covers 16 residues. V lost 4 bases and J lost 1, with 15 bases in between. The CDR3 DNA is TGTGCCAGCAGCTCCACCCGGACCAAGGGCACAGATACGCAGTATTTT. The encoded protein is CASSSTRTKGTDTQYF.

The chain is built from TRBV7-9 and TRBJ1-5, with TRBD1 as a possible D gene (6 bases). CDR1 and CDR2 from the germline V gene are SEHNR and FQNEAQ (reference sequence). V gave up 5 bases and J gave up 7 bases, with 15 bases separating them. The CDR3 loop spans 14 amino acids. The CDR3 protein is CASSEGTGGQPQHF. The CDR3 nucleotides read TGTGCCAGCAGCGAGGGGACGGGGGGCCAGCCCCAGCATTTT.

This clonotype was seen more than once but under ten times. J is TRBJ2-1 and V is TRBV5-8; TRBD2 is a possible D gene (6 bases). CDR3 size: 14 residues. Trimming took off 6 bases at V and 10 bases at J, with 20 bases between the two ends. Germline CDR1 is SGHTS and CDR2 is YDEGEE. The CDR3 sequence: CASTPGTGSFEQFF. The CDR3 nucleotides read TGTGCCAGCACCCCCGGGACTGGCTCTTTCGAGCAGTTCTTC.

Only a few counts were recorded for this clonotype. V and J are TRBV27 and TRBJ1-6; the D gene is possibly TRBD1 (5 bases). The V end lost 3 bases, the J end lost 7 bases, and 10 bases lay between the germline ends. This CDR3 is built from 14 residues. Germline CDR1 MNHEY, CDR2 SMNVEV (reference sequence). The CDR3 DNA reads as TGTGCCAGCAGTTTTGGGCAGGGCAATTCACCCCTCCACTTT. Translation gives CASSFGQGNSPLHF.

This clonotype has just a few counts. The rearrangement uses TRBV12-3 or TRBV12-4 and TRBJ1-3; D gene uncertain. Trimming cost V 5 bases and J 4 bases, with 18 bases left between them. This CDR3 region has 16 residues. Here the CDR3 reads CASSEGPLPAGNTIYF. The DNA for the CDR3 is TGTGCCAGCAGTGAGGGCCCTCTACCTGCGGGAAACACCATATATTTT.

Concerning this clonotype itself: At one boundary the junction diverges from the germline segment, which might be a read error. This rearrangement joins TRBV7-2 to TRBJ1-1, with 7 bases fitting TRBD1. Germline V gene data show CDR1 as SGHTA and CDR2 as FQGNSA. The CDR3 is 13 residues long. The CDR3 DNA sequence: TGTGCCATCAGCTTGTACAGGGGAACTGAATCTTTCTTT. It translates to CAISLYRGTESFF.

This clonotype has a single count. This chain links TRBV27 with TRBJ2-1; tentatively, D is TRBD1 or TRBD2 (10 bases each). From germline, CDR1 is MNHEY and CDR2 SMNVEV (reference sequence). The CDR3 sequence is 22 residues long. Trimming shortened V by 5 bases and J by 4 bases, and 36 bases separated the two germline ends. The DNA of the CDR3 is TGTGCCAGCAGTGCCCGACGGCGGGGACAGGGGTCCGCTAGCGGGGGTTACAATGAGCAGTTCTTC. Protein sequence: CASSARRRGQGSASGGYNEQFF.

The chain is built from TRBV7-2 and TRBJ1-6, with a weak D call TRBD1 (5 bases). Trimming left V 2 bases short and J 0 bases short, with 11 bases between. CDR1 and CDR2 (germline): SGHTA, FQGNSA. The CDR3 totals 17 residues. The CDR3 is CASSLRGAGSYNSPLHF. CDR3 bases: TGTGCCAGCAGCTTACGAGGGGCCGGCTCCTATAATTCACCCCTCCACTTT.

The chain carries TRBV11-2 and TRBJ2-5; 8 bases line up with TRBD1. The length of the CDR3 is 15 residues. With 5 bases clipped from V and 4 bases from J, the junction kept 9 bases outside the gene matches. CDR1 is SGHAT and CDR2 is FQNNGV in the germline V gene. CDR3 in amino acids: CASSVGQGFRETQYF. DNA for the CDR3: TGTGCCAGCAGCGTTGGACAGGGCTTTAGAGAGACCCAGTACTTC.

The V call is TRBV4-1, the J call TRBJ2-5; no definite D call. Trimming stripped 1 base from V and 1 base from J, with 7 bases between. Per the germline V gene, CDR1 is MGHRA and CDR2 is YSYEKL. There are 14 residues in the CDR3. Here the CDR3 reads CASSQVHSQETQYF. CDR3 DNA sequence: TGCGCCAGCAGCCAAGTTCACAGCCAAGAGACCCAGTACTTC.

As concerns this clonotype: A much bigger clone sits one base away, suggesting this may be a read error. The chain recombines TRBV19 with TRBJ2-2; D not certain. CDR1 is LNHDA, CDR2 SQIVND, per germline (reference sequence). The CDR3 loop spans 15 amino acids. Trimming removed 10 bases from V and 4 bases from J, with 19 bases in between. CDR3: CANTLAGAPTGELFF. CDR3 coding DNA: TGTGCCAATACCCTTGCAGGCGCCCCCACCGGGGAGCTGTTTTTT.

This clonotype was observed a handful of times. V gene TRBV19 combines with J gene TRBJ1-2; D not resolved. The germline V and J ends were trimmed by 7 bases and 0 bases, with 12 bases remaining between them. Germline V lookup: CDR1 LNHDA, CDR2 SQIVND (reference sequence). CDR3 length: 14 amino acids. The CDR3 nucleotides are TGTGCCAGTACCAGCTACGGGGCTAACTATGGCTACACCTTC. Protein: CASTSYGANYGYTF.

The chain has TRBV7-2 and TRBJ2-2; 7 bases line up with TRBD2. CDR3 length: 15 residues. The trim removed 5 bases at V and 5 bases at J, leaving 8 bases unmatched. Per germline, CDR1 SGHTA and CDR2 FQGNSA. The CDR3 spells CASSLGTTRTGELFF. For the CDR3, the DNA is TGTGCCAGCAGCCTAGGGACTACTCGAACCGGGGAGCTGTTTTTT.

This clonotype has more than one count but fewer than ten. J is TRBJ1-4 and V is TRBV7-9; 8 bases fit TRBD1. V lost 3 bases, J lost 7 bases, and 4 bases stayed unmatched. The CDR3 is 14 amino acids. Germline loops: CDR1 SEHNR, CDR2 FQNEAQ (reference sequence). CDR3 sequence: CASSFQGAGEKLFF. The CDR3 bases are TGTGCCAGCAGCTTCCAGGGGGCTGGTGAAAAACTGTTTTTT.

This clonotype was seen many times. The V gene is TRBV6-2 or TRBV6-3, the J gene TRBJ2-1, with 7 positions matching TRBD1. The CDR3 covers 16 residues. The V gene end was trimmed by 2 bases and the J gene end by 4 bases; junction bases not matched to a gene: 8. Per the germline V gene, CDR1 is MNHEY and CDR2 is SVGEGT. The CDR3 DNA is TGTGCCAGCAGTTACCTTCCTGGGACAGAGTACAATGAGCAGTTCTTC. Translation: CASSYLPGTEYNEQFF.

The CDR3 DNA reads TGTGCCAGTAGGCGCGGACAGGGGTTGAACACCGGGGAGCTGTTTTTT. The encoded protein is CASRRGQGLNTGELFF. J is TRBJ2-2 and V is TRBV19; 9 positions match TRBD1. This CDR3 is built from 16 residues. Per germline, CDR1 LNHDA and CDR2 SQIVND (reference sequence). V lost 6 bases, J lost 1 base, and 6 bases stayed unmatched.

In its sample, this clonotype was seen once. The junction shows a germline mismatch at one end, possibly a read error. This sequence joins TRBV7-8 and TRBJ2-3; 7 positions match TRBD1. This CDR3 is built from 15 residues. From germline, CDR1 is SGHVS and CDR2 FQNEAQ. CDR3 loop: CASSYRTGPTDPQYF. CDR3 bases: TGTGCCAGCAGCTACCGGACAGGTCCCACAGATCCGCAGTATTTT.

The gene calls are TRBV7-8 and TRBJ1-1; D possibly corresponds to TRBD1 (6 bases). The CDR3 has 14 residues. The V gene lost 5 bases and the J gene lost 4 bases, with 14 bases spanning the gap. Per germline, CDR1 SGHVS and CDR2 FQNEAQ. The CDR3 sequence is CASSPQGRTTEAFF. The CDR3 region has the DNA TGTGCCAGCAGCCCACAGGGACGGACCACTGAAGCTTTCTTT.

This clonotype was found many times. The chain carries TRBV11-2 and TRBJ2-7, with TRBD2 matching 7 bases. Trimming removed 3 bases from V and 0 bases from J; junction bases left unmatched: 8. Germline CDR1 SGHAT, CDR2 FQNNGV. The CDR3 runs 16 residues. In DNA, the CDR3 is TGTGCCAGCAGCTTTGGGGACTACCCAACCTCCTACGAGCAGTACTTC. It encodes CASSFGDYPTSYEQYF.

The gene calls are TRBV10-2 and TRBJ2-7, with 7 positions matching TRBD1. CDR1 is WSHSY and CDR2 is SAAADI in the germline V gene. V dropped 7 bases and J dropped 3; count of bases not matched to a gene: 6. The CDR3 is made up of 13 amino acids. The CDR3 sequence: CASTWAGGYEQYF. CDR3 bases: TGCGCCAGCACATGGGCAGGGGGCTACGAGCAGTACTTC.

The chain uses TRBV12-3 or TRBV12-4 and TRBJ1-1; D is unclear. Trimming removed 7 bases from V and 1 base from J, with 10 bases in between. The CDR3 loop spans 13 amino acids. CDR3 coding DNA: TGTGCCAGCATTTTCTTCACGAACACTGAAGCTTTCTTT. This gives the protein CASIFFTNTEAFF.

V gene TRBV25-1 combines with J gene TRBJ1-4; D gene uncertain. The V end lost 8 bases, the J end lost 3 bases, and 10 bases lay between the germline ends. The CDR3 totals 13 residues. The germline CDR1 and CDR2 sequences are MGHDK and SYGVNS. The DNA of the CDR3 is TGTGCCAGCGGACCGTCCCCTAATGAAAAACTGTTTTTT. As protein: CASGPSPNEKLFF.

This clonotype was observed a few times. The chain joins TRBV7-2 to TRBJ2-3; 8 positions agree with TRBD2. The V gene end was trimmed by 5 bases and the J gene end by 0 bases; junction bases not matched to a gene: 4. The CDR3 is 15 residues long. CDR1 is SGHTA and CDR2 is FQGNSA in the germline V gene. Here the CDR3 DNA reads TGTGCCAGCAGCCGCGGGGGGCCAAGCACAGATACGCAGTATTTT. This sequence encodes CASSRGGPSTDTQYF.

Regarding this clonotype: This sequence may be a read error, since a much larger clone differs from it by one base. The chain has TRBV7-2 and TRBJ2-1; TRBD2 matches 8 bases. Germline-derived CDR1 and CDR2 are SGHTA and FQGNSA. This CDR3 is built from 15 residues. For the CDR3, the DNA is TGTGCCAGCAGCTCCGGGACTAGGTACTACAATGAGCAGTTATTC. The encoded protein is CASSSGTRYYNEQLF.

Many counts were recorded for this clonotype. The chain uses TRBV11-2 and TRBJ1-6; 7 bases agree with TRBD1. This CDR3 has 17 amino acids. In germline, CDR1 is SGHAT, CDR2 FQNNGV. Unmatched junction bases numbered 16, after V lost 5 bases and J lost 9 bases. In DNA form, the CDR3 reads TGTGCCAGCAGCCCCCGACAGGGACCAAGCCAAATTTCACCCCTCCACTTT. This encodes CASSPRQGPSQISPLHF.

V is TRBV19 and J is TRBJ1-5; the match to TRBD1 covers 9 bases. CDR1 is LNHDA, CDR2 SQIVND, per germline (reference sequence). This CDR3 is built from 16 residues. The V segment lost 1 base and the J segment 4 bases; nucleotides outside the gene matches: 5. In DNA, the CDR3 is TGTGCCAGTAGTATAGGGACAGGGGAAGGGAATCAGCCCCAGCATTTT. This sequence encodes CASSIGTGEGNQPQHF. Based on the CDR3 plus reference TRBV19 and TRBJ1-5, the full variable domain is DGGITQSPKYLFRKEGQNVTLSCEQNLNHDAMYWYRQDPGQGLRLIYYSQIVNDFQKGDIAEGYSVSREKKESFPLTVTSAQKNPTAFYLCASSIGTGEGNQPQHFGDGTRLSIL.